These T cell receptor beta chains were read from a single sample in a study of shared clonotypes between healthy human individuals. Data came from immunoSEQ multiplex PCR; TCRdb stores just in-frame clones and leaves some out. The sample contains about 2.3 million clones, about nine tenths of which appear only once. Sequenced: naive CD4+ T cells from PBMCs. The receptors originated from a man younger than 35 in good health. Some clones in this sample may be carry-over from other donors' samples. CDR3s include the opening cysteine and the closing phenylalanine or tryptophan. Each record gives: J gene, V gene, D gene, clone size, CDR3 protein, CDR3 DNA. D genes are given only for firm matches. Where a row states a size, it is once, few, many or the class of an expanded clone; other rows omit it.

TRBJ2-7	TRBV6-5	.	.	CASSYGGSYEQYF	TGTGCCAGCAGTTATGGGGGGTCCTACGAGCAGTACTTC
TRBJ2-5	TRBV7-2	.	.	CASSPVRGGTYQETQYF	TGTGCCAGCAGCCCAGTGCGGGGCGGCACGTACCAAGAGACCCAGTACTTC
TRBJ2-1	TRBV7-3	.	.	CASSLSLGSYNEQFF	TGTGCCAGCAGCTTAAGTCTTGGCTCCTACAATGAGCAGTTCTTC
TRBJ1-1	TRBV18	.	once	CASSPPGGGDTEAFF	TGTGCCAGCTCACCACCGGGAGGGGGAGACACTGAAGCTTTCTTT
TRBJ2-7	TRBV7-9	TRBD1	.	CASSPVPPGQGSYEQYF	TGTGCCAGCAGCCCCGTGCCTCCGGGACAGGGGTCCTACGAGCAGTACTTC
TRBJ1-3	TRBV6-5	.	.	CASSTPISGNTIYF	TGTGCCAGCAGCACCCCGATTTCCGGAAACACCATATATTTT
TRBJ2-7	TRBV9	.	once	CASSPQVGGMAYEQYF	TGTGCCAGCAGCCCCCAGGTTGGCGGGATGGCCTACGAGCAGTACTTC
TRBJ2-1	TRBV5-1	TRBD2	.	CASSLVGGSSYNEQFF	TGCGCCAGCAGCTTGGTGGGCGGGAGTAGCTACAATGAGCAGTTCTTC
TRBJ2-2	TRBV5-1	.	.	CASSLRTPLTGELFF	TGCGCCAGCAGCTTGAGGACGCCATTAACCGGGGAGCTGTTTTTT
TRBJ1-5	TRBV28	TRBD1	.	CASSSQTGSNQPQHF	TGTGCCAGCAGTTCACAGACAGGGTCCAATCAGCCCCAGCATTTT
TRBJ2-5	TRBV7-6	.	.	CASRKGGARYQETQYF	TGTGCCAGCAGAAAAGGGGGTGCCAGGTACCAAGAGACCCAGTACTTC
TRBJ2-5	TRBV5-6	.	.	CASSEGGETQYF	TGTGCCAGCAGCGAGGGGGGAGAGACCCAGTACTTC
TRBJ2-7	TRBV6-6	TRBD2	.	CASRPREGEQYF	TGTGCTTCGCGCCCGCGGGAGGGTGAGCAGTACTTC
TRBJ1-4	TRBV5-6	.	once	CASSPSPGFPGSEKLFF	TGTGCCAGCAGCCCGAGTCCGGGCTTTCCGGGTAGTGAAAAACTGTTTTTT
TRBJ1-2	TRBV6-5	.	.	CASSYSTAGNYGYTF	TGTGCCAGCAGTTATTCAACAGCAGGAAACTATGGCTACACCTTC
TRBJ2-1	TRBV5-1	.	.	CASRSRYNEQFF	TGCGCCAGCAGATCCCGCTACAATGAGCAGTTCTTC
TRBJ2-3	TRBV19	TRBD2	.	CASTRLKRGGTDTQYF	TGTGCCAGTACACGCCTGAAGCGGGGGGGCACAGATACGCAGTATTTT
TRBJ1-2	TRBV10-2	TRBD1	.	CASSSTGVEYGYTF	TGCGCCAGCAGTTCCACAGGGGTGGAATATGGCTACACCTTC
TRBJ2-4	TRBV13	.	.	CASSPPSGGGKNIQYF	TGTGCCAGCAGCCCCCCAAGCGGTGGAGGCAAAAACATTCAGTACTTC
TRBJ2-1	TRBV4-2	TRBD1	.	CASSQDRDRPLYEQFF	TGTGCCAGCAGCCAAGACCGGGACAGACCCCTGTATGAGCAGTTCTTC
TRBJ1-4	TRBV29-1	.	.	CSVDRGEKLFF	TGCAGCGTTGATAGAGGCGAAAAACTGTTTTTT
TRBJ2-7	TRBV5-4	TRBD2	.	CASSLGEGEQYF	TGTGCCAGCAGCTTGGGGGAGGGAGAGCAGTACTTC
TRBJ1-1	TRBV19	.	.	CASSIPRRGTEAFF	TGTGCCAGTAGTATCCCCCGTAGGGGAACTGAAGCTTTCTTT
TRBJ2-1	TRBV7-2	.	once	CASSLQGGSYNEQFF	TGTGCCAGCAGCTTACAGGGGGGTTCCTACAATGAGCAGTTCTTC
TRBJ2-7	TRBV5-6	.	.	CASSSLSPLEAHEQYF	TGTGCCAGCAGCTCCTTGTCGCCGTTGGAGGCCCACGAGCAGTACTTC
TRBJ1-2	TRBV18	TRBD1	.	CASSLPGTELGGANTF	TGTGCCAGCTCACTCCCCGGGACAGAATTAGGAGGGGCGAACACCTTC
TRBJ1-1	TRBV28	.	.	CASSTNAEAFF	TGTGCCAGCAGTACTAACGCTGAAGCTTTCTTT
TRBJ2-7	TRBV29-1	TRBD1	.	CSALDRITYEQYF	TGCAGCGCCTTGGACAGGATTACCTACGAGCAGTACTTC
TRBJ1-2	TRBV5-1	.	.	CASSLSGQSNYGYTF	TGCGCCAGCAGCTTAAGTGGACAGAGCAACTATGGCTACACCTTC
TRBJ1-2	TRBV6-6	.	.	CASSYLPGRTNYGYTF	TGTGCCAGCAGTTACTTACCCGGTAGGACCAACTATGGCTACACCTTC
TRBJ1-2	TRBV5-4	TRBD1	.	CASSLGVGTGNYGYTF	TGTGCCAGCAGCTTGGGGGTTGGGACAGGGAACTATGGCTACACCTTC
TRBJ2-5	TRBV4-1	TRBD1	.	CASSQSVAGGETQYF	TGCGCCAGCAGCCAGTCCGTGGCAGGGGGAGAGACCCAGTACTTC
TRBJ1-5	TRBV2	.	.	CASSATQRGNQPQHF	TGTGCCAGCAGCGCGACGCAGAGGGGCAATCAGCCCCAGCATTTT
TRBJ2-7	TRBV2	.	.	CASGSLGRGYEQYF	TGTGCCAGCGGGTCGCTGGGAAGAGGCTACGAGCAGTACTTC
TRBJ1-1	TRBV30	.	few	CACGDTEAFF	TGTGCCTGCGGGGACACTGAAGCTTTCTTT
TRBJ2-1	TRBV6-5	TRBD1	.	CASSYPGQGGKNEQFF	TGTGCCAGCAGTTACCCCGGACAGGGGGGGAAAAATGAGCAGTTCTTC
TRBJ1-1	TRBV5-1	TRBD1	.	CASSGTGGRGTEAFF	TGCGCCAGCAGCGGGACAGGGGGCCGTGGCACTGAAGCTTTCTTT
TRBJ2-5	TRBV7-6	TRBD2	.	CASSLVGLAGEETQYF	TGTGCCAGCAGCTTAGTGGGACTAGCGGGAGAAGAGACCCAGTACTTC
TRBJ1-2	TRBV19	TRBD1	.	CASRAKGQGGSYGYTF	TGTGCCAGTAGGGCGAAGGGACAGGGGGGATCCTATGGCTACACCTTC
TRBJ1-1	TRBV28	.	.	CASSPVGGQHDEAFF	TGTGCCAGCAGCCCCGTTGGGGGGCAGCATGATGAAGCTTTCTTT
TRBJ1-1	TRBV6-1	.	.	CASSSGTSNTEAFF	TGTGCCAGCAGTTCAGGGACCTCGAACACTGAAGCTTTCTTT
TRBJ1-2	TRBV30	TRBD1	.	CAWRGTGEGNYGYTF	TGTGCCTGGAGGGGGACAGGGGAGGGGAACTATGGCTACACCTTC
TRBJ1-1	TRBV29-1	.	.	CSVARRMNTEAFF	TGCAGCGTTGCTCGACGGATGAACACTGAAGCTTTCTTT
TRBJ2-1	TRBV29-1	.	.	CSVFSPGISYNEQFF	TGCAGCGTGTTCTCCCCAGGGATCTCATACAATGAGCAGTTCTTC
TRBJ2-6	TRBV28	.	.	CASSLHGSGANVLTF	TGTGCCAGCAGTTTACACGGCTCTGGGGCCAACGTCCTGACTTTC
TRBJ1-3	TRBV30	.	once	CAWSAGGLGNTIYF	TGTGCCTGGAGTGCTGGCGGGTTGGGAAACACCATATATTTT